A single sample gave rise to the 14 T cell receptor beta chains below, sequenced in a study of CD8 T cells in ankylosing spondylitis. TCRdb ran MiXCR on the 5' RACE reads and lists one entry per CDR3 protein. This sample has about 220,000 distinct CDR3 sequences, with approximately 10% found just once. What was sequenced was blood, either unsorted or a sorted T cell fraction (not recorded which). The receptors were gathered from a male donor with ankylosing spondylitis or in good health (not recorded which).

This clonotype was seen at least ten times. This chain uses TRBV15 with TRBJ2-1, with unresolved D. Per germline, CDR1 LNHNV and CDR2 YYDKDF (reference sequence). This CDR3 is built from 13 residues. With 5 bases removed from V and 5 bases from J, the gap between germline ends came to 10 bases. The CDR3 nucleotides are TGTGCCACCAGCGGGCCATCGGACAATGAGCAGTTCTTC. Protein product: CATSGPSDNEQFF.

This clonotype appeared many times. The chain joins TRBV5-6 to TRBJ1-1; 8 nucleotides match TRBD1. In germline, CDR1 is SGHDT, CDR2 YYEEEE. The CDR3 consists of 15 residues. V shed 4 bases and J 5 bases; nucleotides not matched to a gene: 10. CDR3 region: CASSKLTGAETEAFF. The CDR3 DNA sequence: TGTGCCAGCAGCAAATTGACAGGGGCCGAGACTGAAGCTTTCTTT. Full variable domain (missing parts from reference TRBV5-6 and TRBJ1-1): DAGVTQSPTHLIKTRGQQVTLRCSPKSGHDTVSWYQQALGQGPQFIFQYYEEEERQRGNFPDRFSGHQFPNYSSELNVNALLLGDSALYLCASSKLTGAETEAFFGQGTRLTVV.

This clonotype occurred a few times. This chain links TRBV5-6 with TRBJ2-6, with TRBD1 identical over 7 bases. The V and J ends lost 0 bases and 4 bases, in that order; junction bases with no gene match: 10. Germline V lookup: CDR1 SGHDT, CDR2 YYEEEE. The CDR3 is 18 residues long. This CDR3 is CASSLEVGQARGANVLTF. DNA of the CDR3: TGTGCCAGCAGCTTGGAGGTCGGACAGGCCCGCGGGGCCAACGTCCTGACTTTC.

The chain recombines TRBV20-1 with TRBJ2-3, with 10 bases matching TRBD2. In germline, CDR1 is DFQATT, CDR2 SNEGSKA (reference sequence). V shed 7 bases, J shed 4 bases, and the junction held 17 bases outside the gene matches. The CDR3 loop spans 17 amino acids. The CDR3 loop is CSGGSHLAGGGADTQYF. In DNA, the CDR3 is TGCAGTGGGGGGTCCCATTTAGCGGGGGGTGGGGCAGATACGCAGTATTTT.

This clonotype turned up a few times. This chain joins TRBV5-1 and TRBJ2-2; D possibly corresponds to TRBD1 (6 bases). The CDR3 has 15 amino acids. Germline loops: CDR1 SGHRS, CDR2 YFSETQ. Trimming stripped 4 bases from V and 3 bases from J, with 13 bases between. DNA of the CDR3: TGCGCCAGCAGCATGGTCAGGGGCGACACCGGGGAGCTGTTTTTT. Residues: CASSMVRGDTGELFF.

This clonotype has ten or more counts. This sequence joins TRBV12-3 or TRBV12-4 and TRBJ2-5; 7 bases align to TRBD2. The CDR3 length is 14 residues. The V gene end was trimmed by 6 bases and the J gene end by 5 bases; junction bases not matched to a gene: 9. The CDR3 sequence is CASSPTGGGETQYF. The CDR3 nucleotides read TGTGCCAGCAGCCCCACTGGCGGGGGTGAGACCCAGTACTTC.

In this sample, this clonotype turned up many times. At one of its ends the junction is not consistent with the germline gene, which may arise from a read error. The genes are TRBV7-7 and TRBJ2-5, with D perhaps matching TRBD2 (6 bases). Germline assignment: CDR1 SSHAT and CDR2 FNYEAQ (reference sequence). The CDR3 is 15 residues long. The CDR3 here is CASSLAPGVEETQYF. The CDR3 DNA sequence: TGTGCTAGCAGCTTAGCTCCGGGAGTAGAGGAGACCCAGTACTTC.

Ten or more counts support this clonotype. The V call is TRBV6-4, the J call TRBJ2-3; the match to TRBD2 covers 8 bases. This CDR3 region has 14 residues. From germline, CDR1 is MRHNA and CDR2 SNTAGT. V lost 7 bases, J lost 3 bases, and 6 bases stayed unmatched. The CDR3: CASKPGLETDTQYF. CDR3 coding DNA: TGTGCCAGCAAACCGGGACTAGAGACAGATACGCAGTATTTT.

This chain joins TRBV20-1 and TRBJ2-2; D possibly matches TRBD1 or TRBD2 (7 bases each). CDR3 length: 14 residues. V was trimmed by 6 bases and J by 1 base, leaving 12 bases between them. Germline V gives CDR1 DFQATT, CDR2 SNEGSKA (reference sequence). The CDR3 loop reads CSAARGGNTGELFF. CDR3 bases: TGCAGTGCCGCCAGGGGGGGGAACACCGGGGAGCTGTTTTTT.

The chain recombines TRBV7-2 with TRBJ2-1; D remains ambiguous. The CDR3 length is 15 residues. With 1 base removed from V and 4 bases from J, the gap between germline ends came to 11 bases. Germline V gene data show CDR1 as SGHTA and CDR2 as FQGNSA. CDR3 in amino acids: CASSLVDEPYNEQFF. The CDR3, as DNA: TGTGCCAGCAGCTTAGTGGACGAACCTTACAATGAGCAGTTCTTC.

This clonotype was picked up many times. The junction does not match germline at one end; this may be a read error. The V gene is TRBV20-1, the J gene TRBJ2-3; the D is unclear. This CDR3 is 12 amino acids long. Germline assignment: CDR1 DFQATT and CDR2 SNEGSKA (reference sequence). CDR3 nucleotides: TGCAGTGCGAGAGAGCCGACAGATACGCAGTATTTT. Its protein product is CSAREPTDTQYF.

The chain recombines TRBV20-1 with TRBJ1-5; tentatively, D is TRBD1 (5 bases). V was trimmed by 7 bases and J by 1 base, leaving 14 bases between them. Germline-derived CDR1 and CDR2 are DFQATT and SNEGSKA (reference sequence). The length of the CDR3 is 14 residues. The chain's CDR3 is CSVTRQTSNQPQHF. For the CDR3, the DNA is TGCAGTGTTACTAGACAGACCAGCAATCAGCCCCAGCATTTT.

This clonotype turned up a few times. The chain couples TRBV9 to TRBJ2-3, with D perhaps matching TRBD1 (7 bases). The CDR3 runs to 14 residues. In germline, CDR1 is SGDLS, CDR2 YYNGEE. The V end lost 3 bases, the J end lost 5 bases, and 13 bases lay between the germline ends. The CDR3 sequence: CASSAGGLGDTQYF. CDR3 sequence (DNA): TGTGCCAGCAGCGCAGGGGGGCTGGGAGATACGCAGTATTTT.

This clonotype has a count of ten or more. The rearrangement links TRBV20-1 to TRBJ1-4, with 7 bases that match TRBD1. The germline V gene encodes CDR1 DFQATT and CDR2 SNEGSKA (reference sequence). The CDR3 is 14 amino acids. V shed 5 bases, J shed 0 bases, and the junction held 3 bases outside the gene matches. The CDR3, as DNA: TGCAGTGCTCCAGGGGGGGCAACTAATGAAAAACTGTTTTTT. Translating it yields CSAPGGATNEKLFF.